This T cell receptor (beta chain) comes out of a study of regulatory T cells in long-lasting Graves disease. Study in general: The study counted Graves' disease as persistent given over 5 years of antithyroid drugs and positive TSH receptor antibodies. Study findings and constraints: Persistent cases favored TRBV28, TRBJ1-2 and TRBJ2-5.

Sample time point: persistent/refractory GD, antithyroid drugs over 5 years with positive TRAb. The authors made the TCR library using RNA they extracted from PBMCs. Per the germline V gene, CDR1 is DFQATT and CDR2 is SNEGSKA (reference sequence). V was shortened by 5 bases and J by 6 bases, with 11 bases between the two germline ends. The CDR3 has 12 amino acids. This clonotype was recorded only once. No antigen is known for it. With iRepertoire HTBI primers and Arm-PCR of CDR3 regions, TCR beta libraries were built. Authors' methods: Across all samples, roughly 62 TRBV segments and around 14 TRBJ segments were identified. One entry per CDR3 protein, called by TCRdb with MiXCR from the multiplex PCR reads. The authors' filters were not applied to this entry. The table includes a few hundred thousand distinct CDR3 sequences, around 20% detected once.

This receptor was identified in a female donor with Graves disease. Material: peripheral blood mononuclear cells (PBMCs), obtained when the disease was refractory, from a patient treated with antithyroid drugs. The rearrangement joins TRBV20-1 to TRBJ1-5; D might be TRBD1 (6 bases). The CDR3 coding sequence is TGCAGTGCTTTACAGGGCTCTCAGCCCCAGCATTTT. This codes for CSALQGSQPQHF.